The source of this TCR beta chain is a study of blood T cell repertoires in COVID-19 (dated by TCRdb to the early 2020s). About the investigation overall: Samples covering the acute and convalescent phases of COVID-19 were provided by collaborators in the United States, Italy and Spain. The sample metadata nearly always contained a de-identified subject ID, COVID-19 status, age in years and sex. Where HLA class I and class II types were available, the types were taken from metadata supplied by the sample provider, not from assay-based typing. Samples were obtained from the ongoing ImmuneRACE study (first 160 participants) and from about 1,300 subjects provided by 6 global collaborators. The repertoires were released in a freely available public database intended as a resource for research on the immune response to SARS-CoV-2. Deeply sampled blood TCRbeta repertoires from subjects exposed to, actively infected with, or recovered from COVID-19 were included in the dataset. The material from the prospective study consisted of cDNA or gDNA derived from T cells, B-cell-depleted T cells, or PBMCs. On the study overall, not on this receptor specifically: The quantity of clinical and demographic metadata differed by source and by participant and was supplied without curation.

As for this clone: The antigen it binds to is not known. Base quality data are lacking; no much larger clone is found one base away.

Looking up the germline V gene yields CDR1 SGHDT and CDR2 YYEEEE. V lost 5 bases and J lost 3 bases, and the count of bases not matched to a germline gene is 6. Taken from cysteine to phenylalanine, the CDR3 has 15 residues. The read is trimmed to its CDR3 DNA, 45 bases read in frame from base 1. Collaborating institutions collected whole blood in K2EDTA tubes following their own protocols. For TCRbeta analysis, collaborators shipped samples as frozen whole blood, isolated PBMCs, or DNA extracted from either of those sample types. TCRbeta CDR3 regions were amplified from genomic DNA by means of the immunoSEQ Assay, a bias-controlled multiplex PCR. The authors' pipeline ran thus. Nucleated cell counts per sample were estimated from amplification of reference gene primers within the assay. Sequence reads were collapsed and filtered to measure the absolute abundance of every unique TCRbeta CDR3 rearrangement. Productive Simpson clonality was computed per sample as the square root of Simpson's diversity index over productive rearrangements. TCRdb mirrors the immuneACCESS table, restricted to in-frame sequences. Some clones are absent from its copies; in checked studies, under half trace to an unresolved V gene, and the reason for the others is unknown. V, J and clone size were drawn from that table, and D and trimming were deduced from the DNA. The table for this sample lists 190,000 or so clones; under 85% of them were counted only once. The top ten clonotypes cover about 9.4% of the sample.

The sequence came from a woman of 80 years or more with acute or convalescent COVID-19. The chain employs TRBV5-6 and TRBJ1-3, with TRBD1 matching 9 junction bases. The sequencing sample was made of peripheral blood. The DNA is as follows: TGTGCCAGCAGTCTGGGGGACAGGGTTGGAAACACCATATATTTT. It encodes CASSLGDRVGNTIYF.